What follows are 21 T cell receptor beta chains derived from one specimen sequenced in a study of technical replicates of blood from a few donors. Sequencing used immunoSEQ multiplex PCR; TCRdb keeps in-frame clones, though not all of them. The repertoire holds more than 95,000 clones, with about 95% as singletons. The specimen sequenced was T cells isolated from PBMCs. Source of these receptors: a human donor in good health.

The genes are TRBV7-9 and TRBJ1-1; D is unclear. The CDR3 contains 14 residues. CDR1 and CDR2 from the germline V gene are SEHNR and FQNEAQ (reference sequence). Between the trimmed V and J ends, which lost 1 base and 2 bases, there was a span of 8 bases. CDR3: CASSLGPQNTEAFF. CDR3 DNA sequence: TGTGCCAGCAGCTTAGGGCCCCAAAACACTGAAGCTTTCTTT.

This sequence joins TRBV5-8 and TRBJ2-2; D not certain. In germline, CDR1 is SGHTS, CDR2 YDEGEE. The V end was cut by 2 bases, the J end by 7 bases, with 18 bases between. The CDR3 covers 16 residues. CDR3 in amino acids: CASSLSLSPSGGELFF. The CDR3 DNA reads as TGTGCCAGCAGCTTATCCTTGTCCCCGTCGGGCGGGGAGCTGTTTTTT.

This clone was detected only once. The chain uses TRBV5-4 and TRBJ1-4, with 7 bases aligning to TRBD1. CDR3 size: 14 residues. The germline CDR1 and CDR2 sequences are SGHNT and YYREEE (reference sequence). After removal of 9 bases from V and 6 bases from J, the junction contained 11 bases not matched to a gene. The CDR3 coding sequence is TGTGCCATCGGGGGGGGGCAGGGGGATGAAAAACTGTTTTTT. As protein: CAIGGGQGDEKLFF.

The rearrangement uses TRBV6-5 and TRBJ2-3; TRBD2 is a possible D gene (5 bases). This CDR3 comprises 15 residues. Germline V gives CDR1 MNHEY, CDR2 SVGAGI. The V end was cut by 2 bases, the J end by 4 bases, with 13 bases between. CDR3 residues: CASSYGGGRPDTQYF. CDR3 coding DNA: TGTGCCAGCAGTTACGGCGGAGGAAGGCCAGATACGCAGTATTTT.

As DNA, the CDR3 is TGTGCCAGCAGCTCTCCACGGGCGGGGGCCTGGGACAATGAGCAGTTCTTC. Translation: CASSSPRAGAWDNEQFF. This chain links TRBV9 with TRBJ2-1; D is perhaps TRBD2 (7 bases). The V gene lost 4 bases and the J gene lost 5 bases, with 22 bases spanning the gap. The germline CDR1 and CDR2 sequences are SGDLS and YYNGEE. There are 17 residues in the CDR3.

This clone was counted only a few times. The chain uses TRBV5-1 and TRBJ2-7, with 7 bases that match TRBD1. Germline CDR1 SGHRS, CDR2 YFSETQ. J gave up 5 bases and V 4 bases, and 9 bases lay outside the gene matches. This CDR3 is 14 amino acids long. CDR3: CASSTKTGFDEQYF. The CDR3 coding sequence is TGCGCCAGCAGCACTAAGACAGGGTTCGACGAGCAGTACTTC. Supplemented by reference TRBV5-1 and TRBJ2-7, the full variable domain reads KAGVTQTPRYLIKTRGQQVTLSCSPISGHRSVSWYQQTPGQGLQFLFEYFSETQRNKGNFPGRFSGRQFSNSRSEMNVSTLELGDSALYLCASSTKTGFDEQYFGPGTRLTVT.

V gene TRBV16 combines with J gene TRBJ2-6, with D tentatively TRBD1 (6 bases). From germline, CDR1 is KGHSY and CDR2 FQNENV. The CDR3 is 16 amino acids. Trimming took 2 bases from V and 2 from J, leaving 10 bases between them. The CDR3 bases are TGTGCCAGCAGCCAAAACAGGGCGGCTGGGGCCAACGTCCTGACTTTC. This codes for CASSQNRAAGANVLTF.

The rearrangement joins TRBV5-4 to TRBJ1-2, with 8 nucleotides matching TRBD1. Germline loops: CDR1 SGHNT, CDR2 YYREEE (reference sequence). With V trimmed by 5 bases and J by 8 bases, 11 bases remained unmatched. The CDR3 has 14 amino acids. The CDR3 nucleotides are TGTGCCAGCAGAGCGGACAGGGCGCTGGGGGGCTACACCTTC. Protein sequence: CASRADRALGGYTF.

This clone was seen once. This sequence joins TRBV29-1 and TRBJ2-3; D uncertain. Germline V gives CDR1 SQVTM, CDR2 ANQGSEA. V shed 4 bases and J shed 0 bases, with 14 bases lying between them. The length of the CDR3 is 15 residues. CDR3 loop: CSVVAGFRSTDTQYF. The CDR3, as DNA: TGCAGCGTTGTCGCCGGGTTCAGAAGCACAGATACGCAGTATTTT.

The genes are TRBV15 and TRBJ2-1; 8 positions agree with TRBD2. This CDR3 is 12 amino acids long. Looked up from germline, CDR1 is LNHNV and CDR2 is YYDKDF (reference sequence). With 8 bases clipped from V and 7 bases from J, the junction kept 4 bases outside the gene matches. The CDR3 is CATASGYNEQFF. CDR3 in DNA: TGTGCCACCGCTAGCGGGTATAATGAGCAGTTCTTC.

In its sample, this clone was seen once. One end of the junction does not line up with germline, which may come from a read error. The chain recombines TRBV29-1 with TRBJ2-5; D is ambiguous. CDR1 is SQVTM and CDR2 is ANQGSEA in the germline V gene. The CDR3 totals 8 residues. As DNA, the CDR3 is TGCAGCGTTGGCCCGGCGGACTTC. Its translation: CSVGPADF. The complete variable domain, with remaining parts taken from reference TRBV29-1 and TRBJ2-5, reads SAVISQKPSRDICQRGTSLTIQCQVDSQVTMMFWYRQQPGQSLTLIATANQGSEATYESGFVIDKFPISRPNLTFSTLTVSNMSPEDSSIYLCSVGPADFGPGTRLLVL.

J is TRBJ1-2 and V is TRBV10-3; the D gene is possibly TRBD1 (5 bases). This CDR3 has 11 amino acids. Germline CDR1 and CDR2: ENHRY and SYGVKD. The CDR3 DNA follows: TGTGCACTCCGGGGGGGAATTGGCTACACCTTC. Protein sequence: CALRGGIGYTF.

The chain combines TRBV2 with TRBJ2-1, with D possibly being TRBD2 (6 bases). Trimming left V 6 bases short and J 3 bases short, with 18 bases between. CDR1 is SNHLY, CDR2 FYNNEI, per germline. The CDR3 consists of 16 residues. In DNA, the CDR3 is TGTGCCAGCAGGGCGATGACTAGATCAGACTACAATGAGCAGTTCTTC. Amino acid sequence: CASRAMTRSDYNEQFF.

CDR3 amino acids: CASSRVRGVADTQYF. The CDR3 nucleotides read TGCGCCAGCAGCCGCGTCCGGGGGGTGGCAGATACGCAGTATTTT. The rearrangement uses TRBV4-1 and TRBJ2-3; 7 nucleotides align to TRBD2. This CDR3 is 15 amino acids long. The junction had 8 bases not matched to a gene; V was cut back by 4 bases and J by 4 bases. Germline-derived CDR1 and CDR2 are MGHRA and YSYEKL.

The chain uses TRBV27 and TRBJ1-2; 7 nucleotides agree with TRBD1. The CDR3 consists of 14 residues. J gave up 2 bases and V 4 bases, and 4 bases lay outside the gene matches. Germline CDR1 is MNHEY and CDR2 is SMNVEV (reference sequence). Here the CDR3 DNA reads TGTGCCAGCAGTTCGGGACAGTTAAACTATGGCTACACCTTC. Its translation is CASSSGQLNYGYTF.

The chain joins TRBV7-9 to TRBJ2-1; the match to TRBD2 covers 10 bases. The CDR3 contains 15 residues. Germline V gene sequence: CDR1 SEHNR, CDR2 FQNEAQ (reference sequence). V was clipped by 10 bases and J by 2 bases; unmatched bases: 8. CDR3 nucleotide sequence: TGTGCCACCCAACCCGGGACTAGCGCCTACAATGAGCAGTTCTTC. Protein: CATQPGTSAYNEQFF.

The gene calls are TRBV7-8 and TRBJ2-3; the D gene is possibly TRBD2 (6 bases). V was shortened by 3 bases and J by 3 bases, with 13 bases between the two germline ends. Germline CDR1 is SGHVS and CDR2 is FQNEAQ. The CDR3 spans 15 residues. CDR3 sequence: CASSFTGAGTDTQYF. The CDR3 DNA follows: TGTGCCAGCAGCTTCACGGGAGCCGGTACAGATACGCAGTATTTT.

The chain links TRBV4-1 to TRBJ2-3; 9 nucleotides match TRBD1. J was trimmed by 2 bases and V by 1 base; bases with no gene match: 7. In germline, CDR1 is MGHRA, CDR2 YSYEKL. The CDR3 covers 17 residues. The CDR3 reads CASSQGLRTGVTDTQYF. The CDR3 coding sequence is TGCGCCAGCAGCCAAGGTTTGCGGACAGGGGTCACAGATACGCAGTATTTT.

This chain uses TRBV27 with TRBJ1-2, with D unclear. There are 15 residues in the CDR3. Between the trimmed V and J ends, which lost 3 bases and 4 bases, there was a span of 15 bases. CDR1 is MNHEY and CDR2 is SMNVEV in the germline V gene (reference sequence). The CDR3 spells CASSFSGAGSYGYTF. CDR3 nucleotides: TGTGCCAGCAGTTTCAGCGGTGCAGGAAGCTATGGCTACACCTTC.

The chain joins TRBV2 to TRBJ1-2; D gene ambiguous. Germline V lookup: CDR1 SNHLY, CDR2 FYNNEI. The CDR3 contains 13 residues. The ends were cut back, 6 bases at V and 4 bases at J, with 12 bases in the middle. The CDR3 region has the DNA TGTGCCAGCAGCGGAGACGGCCCCTATGGCTACACCTTC. Translating gives CASSGDGPYGYTF. The variable domain in full, completed from reference TRBV2 and TRBJ1-2, reads EPEVTQTPSHQVTQMGQEVILRCVPISNHLYFYWYRQILGQKVEFLVSFYNNEISEKSEIFDDQFSVERPDGSNFTLKIRSTKLEDSAMYFCASSGDGPYGYTFGSGTRLTVV.

The chain joins TRBV6-1 to TRBJ1-2, with D perhaps matching TRBD1 (5 bases). The CDR3 sequence is 17 residues long. Germline V gene sequence: CDR1 MNHNS, CDR2 SASEGT. V was cut by 3 bases and J by 2 bases, with 19 bases left in between. CDR3 DNA sequence: TGTGCCAGCAGTGAGGAGGGGCGAGGGATTATAAACTATGGCTACACCTTC. Protein sequence: CASSEEGRGIINYGYTF.